Listed below are T cell receptor beta chains from one sample, sequenced in a study of cytomegalovirus exposure and HLA in healthy donors. The assay was immunoSEQ multiplex PCR, and TCRdb's table has in-frame clones only and misses some. Of 150,000 to 200,000 clones listed, about 75% are singletons. The sample was PBMCs. The receptor set was obtained from a man younger than 35 in good health and CMV-seropositive. CDR3s include the opening cysteine and the closing phenylalanine or tryptophan. A D gene is named only where the DNA matches it firmly. Size tells how often a clone was seen (once, few, many) or the class of an expanded clone, and some rows leave it out.

J gene,V gene,D gene,clone size,CDR3 DNA,CDR3 protein
TRBJ2-3,TRBV5-1,NA,few,TGCGCCAGCAGCTTGGTACGGGGATGGAGCACAGATACGCAGTATTTT,CASSLVRGWSTDTQYF
TRBJ2-2,TRBV4-1,NA,NA,TGCGCCAGCAGACCGGACTCGAACACCGGGGAGCTGTTTTTT,CASRPDSNTGELFF
TRBJ1-1,TRBV5-8,NA,NA,TGTGCCAGCAGCTCACACAGGGTGAACACTGAAGCTTTCTTT,CASSSHRVNTEAFF
TRBJ1-2,TRBV11-3,NA,few,TGTGCCAGCAGCTTGGCAGGGCGCTTGGTTGGCTACACCTTC,CASSLAGRLVGYTF
TRBJ2-5,TRBV5-1,NA,few,TGCGCCAGCAGCCCGGGCGGGTCTCTAAAGGGAGAGACCCAGTACTTC,CASSPGGSLKGETQYF
TRBJ2-3,TRBV7-2,TRBD1,NA,TGTGCCAGCAGTTCAGGGACAGGGGTAGATACGCAGTATTTT,CASSSGTGVDTQYF
TRBJ1-2,TRBV29-1,TRBD1,NA,TGCAGCGTTGAATACGACAGGGGTACCTATGGCTACACCTTC,CSVEYDRGTYGYTF
TRBJ2-2,TRBV1,NA,once,TGCACCAGCAGCCAAGACGGACAGGTGGGCACCGGGGAGCTGTTTTTT,CTSSQDGQVGTGELFF
TRBJ1-2,TRBV7-8,TRBD1,many,TGTGCCAGCAGCGAAAGGGACAGCTATGGCTACACCTTC,CASSERDSYGYTF
TRBJ2-5,TRBV6-1,NA,few,TGTGCCAGCAGTGAACGGCAGGGGCTAGGGGAGACCCAGTACTTC,CASSERQGLGETQYF
TRBJ2-2,TRBV7-9,NA,NA,TGTGCCAGCAGCTCGGACTGGGAGCTGTTTTTT,CASSSDWELFF
TRBJ1-3,TRBV6-1,NA,few,TGTGCCAGCAGTGAAGGTACAGGCGGAAACACCATATATTTT,CASSEGTGGNTIYF
TRBJ1-2,TRBV5-4,TRBD1,NA,TGTGCCAGCAGCTTTAGAGGACAGGGGAAAGGCTACACCTTC,CASSFRGQGKGYTF
TRBJ1-4,TRBV29-1,TRBD1,NA,TGCAGCGTTGCCGACACAGGGGATGAAAAACTGTTTTTT,CSVADTGDEKLFF
TRBJ1-2,TRBV7-2,TRBD1,once,TGTGCCAGCAGCTCCTCAGGGGGCGCGAGAGTAAATGGCTACACCTTC,CASSSSGGARVNGYTF
TRBJ2-2,TRBV21-1,NA,NA,TGTGCCAGCACCTACAACCCTATTCCGAATACTAGCGGGAGTATTACTCCAAGTTCGGGGGAGCTGTTTTTT,CASTYNPIPNTSGSITPSSGELFF
TRBJ1-2,TRBV5-5,TRBD1,NA,TGTGCCAGCAGCTTGGACCAGGGGGCTAACTATGGCTACACCTTC,CASSLDQGANYGYTF
TRBJ2-3,TRBV2,TRBD2,NA,TGTGCCAGCGTAAGAGCGGGGGGCGCAGATACGCAGTATTTT,CASVRAGGADTQYF
TRBJ1-3,TRBV19,NA,NA,TGTGCCACCACAGGGAGCTCTGGAAACACCATATATTTT,CATTGSSGNTIYF
TRBJ1-2,TRBV5-4,TRBD1,few,TGTGCCAGCAGCCTCCAGGGGGGAGGAGGGGACTATGGCTACACCTTC,CASSLQGGGGDYGYTF
TRBJ2-1,TRBV6-1,NA,NA,TGTGCCAGCAGTGAAGCAGCGAATCTTTACAATGAGCAGTTCTTC,CASSEAANLYNEQFF
TRBJ2-1,TRBV13,TRBD2,NA,TGTGCCAGCAGCAGTGGACTAGCGGAAAGCTCCTACAATGAGCAGTTCTTC,CASSSGLAESSYNEQFF
TRBJ1-2,TRBV5-6,TRBD1,NA,TGTGCCAGCAGTCTGGACAGGGGGCCGGGCTACACCTTC,CASSLDRGPGYTF
TRBJ2-1,TRBV29-1,NA,NA,TGCAGCGTCGGAGAGTCCTACAATGAGCAGTTCTTC,CSVGESYNEQFF
TRBJ1-2,TRBV4-1,NA,NA,TGCGCCAGCAGCCTCACGGCAGGAAGCTATGGCTACACCTTC,CASSLTAGSYGYTF
TRBJ2-6,TRBV5-1,TRBD1,once,TGCGCCAGCAGCTTGGCTCCAGGGGGTAGCTCTGGGGCCAACGTCCTGACTTTC,CASSLAPGGSSGANVLTF
TRBJ2-3,TRBV2,NA,NA,TGTGCCAGCAGGGTGGGGGCGCCCACAGATACGCAGTATTTT,CASRVGAPTDTQYF
TRBJ1-5,TRBV29-1,NA,NA,TGCAGCGTTGGAGACATACATAGCAATCAGCCCCAGCATTTT,CSVGDIHSNQPQHF
TRBJ1-1,TRBV11-2,TRBD1,NA,TGTGCCAGCAGCTCACTCCGACAGGGGGAACGGACTGAAGCTTTCTTT,CASSSLRQGERTEAFF
TRBJ1-2,TRBV6-1,TRBD1,NA,TGTGCCAGCTTGGGACAGGCTAACTATGGCTACACCTTC,CASLGQANYGYTF
TRBJ1-1,TRBV7-9,TRBD1,NA,TGTGCCAGCAGTGGACAGGGCGACACTGAAGCTTTCTTT,CASSGQGDTEAFF
TRBJ1-5,TRBV5-1,NA,NA,TGCGCCAGCAGCTTGTTCGGGGATAGCAATCAGCCCCAGCATTTT,CASSLFGDSNQPQHF
TRBJ1-5,TRBV5-6,TRBD1,few,TGTGCCAGCAGCCATCGGTTGGAGGGGGCGGACCAGCATTTT,CASSHRLEGADQHF
TRBJ2-2,TRBV27,NA,NA,TGTGCCAGCAGTTTAGATACGCAGGGTGTCACCGGGGAGCTGTTTTTT,CASSLDTQGVTGELFF
TRBJ1-6,TRBV7-2,NA,NA,TGTGCCAGCAAAATTTCTACAGGGATAGGATCACCCCTCCACTTT,CASKISTGIGSPLHF
TRBJ1-1,TRBV6-5,NA,once,TGTGCCAGCAGTTACGGGTTCAGGGACACTGAAGATTTCTTT,CASSYGFRDTEDFF
TRBJ2-3,TRBV6-6,TRBD2,NA,TGTGCCAGCAGATTACCGGGGGGGCCTTACGATACGCAGTATTTT,CASRLPGGPYDTQYF
TRBJ1-4,TRBV27,NA,NA,TGTGCCAGCAGTCCCCGGATGAGCCAGGGTGAAAAACTGTTTTTT,CASSPRMSQGEKLFF
TRBJ1-5,TRBV10-1,NA,NA,TGCGCCAGCAGTGACGGGGTCAATCAGCCCCAGCATTTT,CASSDGVNQPQHF
TRBJ2-4,TRBV7-2,NA,NA,TGTGCCAGCAGCTTAATGGCGGCGCCCGACATTCAGTACTTC,CASSLMAAPDIQYF
TRBJ2-3,TRBV19,TRBD1,once,TGTGCCAGTAGTAGGGGACAGAAAGATACGCAGTATTTT,CASSRGQKDTQYF
TRBJ2-5,TRBV5-6,TRBD2,NA,TGTGCCAGCAGCTTGCGGGGGGGGGTTACGGGGGAGACCCAGTACTTC,CASSLRGGVTGETQYF
TRBJ1-1,TRBV30,NA,NA,TGTGCCTGGAGTTTGGAGGGCGGGGTGACTGTTGAAGCTTTCTTT,CAWSLEGGVTVEAFF
TRBJ2-5,TRBV12-5,TRBD2,NA,TGTGCTAGTGGTTTTGTTGTAGCGGGACGGCGGGAGACCCAGTACTTC,CASGFVVAGRRETQYF
TRBJ2-2,TRBV28,TRBD1,NA,TGTGCCAGCAGTTCCCCCAGGACAGGGAACCTTCCGAACACCGGGGAGCTGTTTTTT,CASSSPRTGNLPNTGELFF
TRBJ2-1,TRBV19,NA,NA,TGTGCCAGTAGTAAACCTGACAGGAGCTCCTACAATGAGCAGTTCTTC,CASSKPDRSSYNEQFF
TRBJ1-2,TRBV4-1,TRBD1,NA,TGCGCCAGCAGCCAAGAACGGGACAGGGACTATGGCTACACCTTC,CASSQERDRDYGYTF
TRBJ1-2,TRBV29-1,NA,NA,TGCAGCGTTGCAGGGACTAACTATGGCTACACCTTC,CSVAGTNYGYTF
TRBJ1-2,TRBV29-1,NA,NA,TGCAGCGCCGAGGGTTCGTATGGCTACACCTTC,CSAEGSYGYTF
TRBJ1-5,TRBV7-2,TRBD1,NA,TGTGCCAGCAGCAAACAACAGGGGGATCAGCCCCAGCATTTT,CASSKQQGDQPQHF
TRBJ2-3,TRBV30,NA,NA,TGTGCCTGGGGGCCCAGGGGCGATACGCAGTATTTT,CAWGPRGDTQYF
TRBJ2-5,TRBV15,NA,NA,TGTGCCACCAGCAGAGAAGGGGGGGCCTTTGAGACCCAGTACTTC,CATSREGGAFETQYF
TRBJ1-4,TRBV6-1,NA,NA,TGTGCCAGCAGGGCCTGGGGGGTTGGCGAAAAACTGTTTTTT,CASRAWGVGEKLFF
TRBJ1-1,TRBV11-3,TRBD1,NA,TGTGCCAGCAGCTTAGAAACGGACAGGGGTGAAGCTTTCTTT,CASSLETDRGEAFF
TRBJ2-5,TRBV11-3,TRBD2,few,TGTGCCAGCAGCTTAGGGAATACGGGAGGTGAGACCCAGTACTTC,CASSLGNTGGETQYF
TRBJ2-3,TRBV6-1,NA,NA,TGTGCCAGCAGTGAAGACCCAGGGTCAGGTAGTACGCAGTATTTT,CASSEDPGSGSTQYF
TRBJ2-1,TRBV6-5,NA,NA,TGTGCCAGCAGCCCCCCCCTCGGGGGTTACAATGAGCAGTTCTTC,CASSPPLGGYNEQFF
TRBJ1-1,TRBV6-5,NA,NA,TGTGCCAGCAGTTCTACAGGGAACACTGAAGCTTTCTTT,CASSSTGNTEAFF
TRBJ1-4,TRBV6-1,NA,NA,TGTGCCAGCACGACGCGGGGGGCAAATGAAAAACTGTTTTTT,CASTTRGANEKLFF